A selection of T cell receptor beta chains follows, all from one sample in a study of blood T cell repertoires in COVID-19. TCRdb keeps only in-frame clones here, not all; method: immunoSEQ multiplex PCR. Of tens of thousands of clones in the sample, roughly 76% were seen once. The sample consisted of peripheral blood. The receptors originated from a woman aged 60-75 years with acute or convalescent COVID-19. CDR3s include the opening cysteine and the closing phenylalanine or tryptophan. A D gene is named only where the DNA matches it firmly. Expanded clones are given a class, and other clones once, few, many or no size at all.

V gene: TRBV5-1; D gene: TRBD1; CDR3 length: 14; J gene: TRBJ2-5; clone size: .; CDR3 DNA: TGCGCCAGCAGCTCGGGACAGGTCCACGGGGGCCAGTACTTC; CDR3 protein: CASSSGQVHGGQYF
V gene: TRBV10-3; D gene: .; CDR3 length: 13; J gene: TRBJ1-1; clone size: .; CDR3 DNA: TGTGCCATCAGAAATACAGGGAACACTGAAGCTTTCTTT; CDR3 protein: CAIRNTGNTEAFF
V gene: TRBV5-1; D gene: TRBD1; CDR3 length: 14; J gene: TRBJ1-1; clone size: few; CDR3 DNA: TGCGCCAGCAGCGTACAGGGGCTGAACACTGAAGCTTTCTTT; CDR3 protein: CASSVQGLNTEAFF
V gene: TRBV27; D gene: .; CDR3 length: 13; J gene: TRBJ2-1; clone size: few; CDR3 DNA: TGTGCCAGCAGTTGGACATTCGGTAATGAGCAGTTCTTC; CDR3 protein: CASSWTFGNEQFF
V gene: TRBV5-1; D gene: TRBD1; CDR3 length: 15; J gene: TRBJ1-5; clone size: .; CDR3 DNA: TGCGCCAGCAGCTCCTCCGGGACAGGGGGCCAGCCCCAGCATTTT; CDR3 protein: CASSSSGTGGQPQHF
V gene: TRBV3-1/TRBV3-2; D gene: .; CDR3 length: 14; J gene: TRBJ1-1; clone size: .; CDR3 DNA: TGTGCCAGCAGCGGCCGTGCCCCGAACACTGAAGCTTTCTTT; CDR3 protein: CASSGRAPNTEAFF
V gene: TRBV5-6; D gene: .; CDR3 length: 13; J gene: TRBJ2-7; clone size: .; CDR3 DNA: TGTGCCAGCGGGACATCAGGTTACTACGAGCAGTACTTC; CDR3 protein: CASGTSGYYEQYF
V gene: TRBV28; D gene: .; CDR3 length: 14; J gene: TRBJ2-7; clone size: .; CDR3 DNA: TGTGCCAGCAGTCCGCAGGGATTTACCTACGAGCAGTACTTC; CDR3 protein: CASSPQGFTYEQYF
V gene: TRBV18; D gene: TRBD1; CDR3 length: 16; J gene: TRBJ2-7; clone size: .; CDR3 DNA: TGTGCCAGCTCACCAAAGGGGCCCGGGACAGCCTACGAGCAGTACTTC; CDR3 protein: CASSPKGPGTAYEQYF
V gene: TRBV3-1/TRBV3-2; D gene: TRBD2; CDR3 length: 15; J gene: TRBJ2-5; clone size: .; CDR3 DNA: TGTGCCAGCAGCCCCCGGCTAGCGGTGGCGAGGACCCAGTACTTC; CDR3 protein: CASSPRLAVARTQYF
V gene: TRBV7-8; D gene: .; CDR3 length: 14; J gene: TRBJ2-7; clone size: .; CDR3 DNA: TGTGCCAGCAGCTCCCCTCTATTGGGCAACGAGCAGTACTTC; CDR3 protein: CASSSPLLGNEQYF
V gene: TRBV28; D gene: TRBD1; CDR3 length: 13; J gene: TRBJ1-5; clone size: few; CDR3 DNA: TGTGCCAGCAAAGACAGGGTGGGACAGCCCCAGCATTTT; CDR3 protein: CASKDRVGQPQHF
V gene: TRBV2; D gene: TRBD2; CDR3 length: 14; J gene: TRBJ2-1; clone size: .; CDR3 DNA: TGTGCCAGCAGTGAGGGGGGGATCTACAATGAGCAGTTCTTC; CDR3 protein: CASSEGGIYNEQFF
V gene: TRBV19; D gene: .; CDR3 length: 13; J gene: TRBJ1-6; clone size: .; CDR3 DNA: TGTGCCAGTACCCGGACAGATTCTTCACCCCTCCACTTT; CDR3 protein: CASTRTDSSPLHF
V gene: TRBV19; D gene: .; CDR3 length: 15; J gene: TRBJ1-6; clone size: .; CDR3 DNA: TGTGCCAGTAGTATAGGCACAGAGATTAATTCACCCCTCCACTTT; CDR3 protein: CASSIGTEINSPLHF
V gene: TRBV4-1; D gene: .; CDR3 length: 16; J gene: TRBJ2-1; clone size: .; CDR3 DNA: TGCGCCAGCAGCCAAGAACTACTCGGGGCCTACAATGAGCAGTTCTTC; CDR3 protein: CASSQELLGAYNEQFF
V gene: TRBV27; D gene: .; CDR3 length: 13; J gene: TRBJ2-7; clone size: few; CDR3 DNA: TGTGCCAGCAGTTTAGCGAAAACCTACGAGCAGTACTTC; CDR3 protein: CASSLAKTYEQYF
V gene: TRBV28; D gene: TRBD2; CDR3 length: 15; J gene: TRBJ2-7; clone size: once; CDR3 DNA: TGTGCCAGCAGTACCGACGGACTAGCGGTCTACGAGCAGTACTTC; CDR3 protein: CASSTDGLAVYEQYF
V gene: TRBV3-1/TRBV3-2; D gene: .; CDR3 length: 16; J gene: TRBJ2-1; clone size: .; CDR3 DNA: TGTGCCAGCAGCCCCATGGGCGGGACCTCCTACAATGAGCAGTTCTTC; CDR3 protein: CASSPMGGTSYNEQFF
V gene: TRBV5-8; D gene: .; CDR3 length: 14; J gene: TRBJ1-2; clone size: few; CDR3 DNA: TGTGCCAGCAGCTTGGAGTCGGGGTTTCGTGGCTACACCTTC; CDR3 protein: CASSLESGFRGYTF
V gene: TRBV5-6; D gene: TRBD1; CDR3 length: 12; J gene: TRBJ1-1; clone size: .; CDR3 DNA: TGTGCCAGCAGCTTGGTGACAGGGAAAGCTTTCTTT; CDR3 protein: CASSLVTGKAFF
V gene: TRBV2; D gene: .; CDR3 length: 15; J gene: TRBJ2-3; clone size: .; CDR3 DNA: TGTGCCAGCAGTGTCAGGGAACCTAGCACAGATACGCAGTATTTT; CDR3 protein: CASSVREPSTDTQYF
V gene: TRBV7-8; D gene: .; CDR3 length: 16; J gene: TRBJ2-7; clone size: once; CDR3 DNA: TGTGCCAGCAGCTTAGATTCCGGGTTGCCTTCCTACGAGCAGTACTTC; CDR3 protein: CASSLDSGLPSYEQYF
V gene: TRBV6-5; D gene: TRBD2; CDR3 length: 14; J gene: TRBJ2-1; clone size: .; CDR3 DNA: TGTGCCAGCAGTTTTTCTAGCGGGAGCAGTGAGCAGTTCTTC; CDR3 protein: CASSFSSGSSEQFF
V gene: TRBV5-5; D gene: .; CDR3 length: 12; J gene: TRBJ1-1; clone size: .; CDR3 DNA: TGTGCCAGCAGCCAACTGAGCTTAGAAGCTTTCTTT; CDR3 protein: CASSQLSLEAFF
V gene: TRBV5-1; D gene: TRBD1; CDR3 length: 15; J gene: TRBJ2-7; clone size: .; CDR3 DNA: TGCGCCAGCAGCGAGGGACAGGGAATGTCCTACGAGCAGTACTTC; CDR3 protein: CASSEGQGMSYEQYF
V gene: TRBV18; D gene: TRBD1; CDR3 length: 15; J gene: TRBJ2-7; clone size: .; CDR3 DNA: TGTGCCAGCTCACCACCGGCCAGGGGGTCGTACGAGCAGTACTTC; CDR3 protein: CASSPPARGSYEQYF
V gene: TRBV28; D gene: .; CDR3 length: 15; J gene: TRBJ1-6; clone size: .; CDR3 DNA: TGTGCCAGCAGTTTAGACAGCAACTATAATTCACCCCTCCACTTT; CDR3 protein: CASSLDSNYNSPLHF
V gene: TRBV3-1/TRBV3-2; D gene: TRBD2; CDR3 length: 16; J gene: TRBJ2-5; clone size: .; CDR3 DNA: TGTGCCAGCAGCCTATATCTAGCGGGGGGGGCTAAGACCCAGTACTTC; CDR3 protein: CASSLYLAGGAKTQYF
V gene: TRBV30; D gene: TRBD2; CDR3 length: 14; J gene: TRBJ2-3; clone size: few; CDR3 DNA: TGTGCCTGGAGTGTAAAAGCGGGAGCCGATACGCAGTATTTT; CDR3 protein: CAWSVKAGADTQYF
V gene: TRBV19; D gene: TRBD1; CDR3 length: 16; J gene: TRBJ1-1; clone size: once; CDR3 DNA: TGTGCCAGTAGTATAGATATGGGACAGGGGTCGGCTGAAGCTTTCTTT; CDR3 protein: CASSIDMGQGSAEAFF
V gene: TRBV14; D gene: .; CDR3 length: 15; J gene: TRBJ1-4; clone size: .; CDR3 DNA: TGTGCCAGCAGCCCGCAAATACAAACTAATGAAAAACTGTTTTTT; CDR3 protein: CASSPQIQTNEKLFF
V gene: TRBV5-5; D gene: TRBD2; CDR3 length: 15; J gene: TRBJ2-7; clone size: .; CDR3 DNA: TGTGCCAGCAGCTTGTCTAGCGGGGTCACCTACGAGCAGTACTTC; CDR3 protein: CASSLSSGVTYEQYF
V gene: TRBV11-2; D gene: .; CDR3 length: 17; J gene: TRBJ2-2; clone size: few; CDR3 DNA: TGTGCCAGCAGCCGCGGGGGGACAGCCGTTTACACCGGGGAGCTGTTTTTT; CDR3 protein: CASSRGGTAVYTGELFF
V gene: TRBV9; D gene: TRBD1; CDR3 length: 15; J gene: TRBJ1-4; clone size: .; CDR3 DNA: TGTGCCAGCAGCGCCGGGACAGGGGCAACTGAAAAACTGTTTTTT; CDR3 protein: CASSAGTGATEKLFF
V gene: TRBV19; D gene: .; CDR3 length: 14; J gene: TRBJ1-1; clone size: .; CDR3 DNA: TGTGCCAGTAGACCCGACAACCTGAACACTGAAGCTTTCTTT; CDR3 protein: CASRPDNLNTEAFF
V gene: TRBV6-5; D gene: .; CDR3 length: 11; J gene: TRBJ2-1; clone size: .; CDR3 DNA: TGTGCCAGCAGACGCGAAAATGAGCAGTTCTTC; CDR3 protein: CASRRENEQFF
V gene: TRBV29-1; D gene: .; CDR3 length: 13; J gene: TRBJ2-5; clone size: .; CDR3 DNA: TGCAGCGTTGACCAGGACCAGGGAGAGACCCAGTACTTC; CDR3 protein: CSVDQDQGETQYF
V gene: TRBV6-1; D gene: .; CDR3 length: 15; J gene: TRBJ1-5; clone size: .; CDR3 DNA: TGTGCCAGCAGTGAAGTGGGGGCGAGCAATCAGCCCCAGCATTTT; CDR3 protein: CASSEVGASNQPQHF
V gene: TRBV29-1; D gene: .; CDR3 length: 12; J gene: TRBJ2-7; clone size: .; CDR3 DNA: TGCAGCGTTGTCAGGGTAGGATACGAGCAGTACTTC; CDR3 protein: CSVVRVGYEQYF
V gene: TRBV4-1; D gene: .; CDR3 length: 13; J gene: TRBJ1-5; clone size: .; CDR3 DNA: TGCGCCAGCAGCCACAGGGATAGTCAGCCCCAGCATTTT; CDR3 protein: CASSHRDSQPQHF
V gene: TRBV7-3; D gene: .; CDR3 length: 15; J gene: TRBJ2-1; clone size: .; CDR3 DNA: TGTGCCAGCAGCTTAGGTTTCGGGATGGATCAGGAGCAGTTCTTC; CDR3 protein: CASSLGFGMDQEQFF
V gene: TRBV12-3/TRBV12-4; D gene: .; CDR3 length: 13; J gene: TRBJ2-2; clone size: .; CDR3 DNA: TGTGCCAGCAGTTCGAATATGAGGGGGGAGCTGTTTTTT; CDR3 protein: CASSSNMRGELFF
V gene: TRBV4-1; D gene: .; CDR3 length: 16; J gene: TRBJ2-1; clone size: .; CDR3 DNA: TGCGCCAGCAGCCAAAAGCCGGGAGACTCCTACAATGAGCAGTTCTTC; CDR3 protein: CASSQKPGDSYNEQFF
V gene: TRBV5-6; D gene: .; CDR3 length: 15; J gene: TRBJ1-6; clone size: .; CDR3 DNA: TGTGCCAGCAGCTTGATCAGCTCCTATAATTCACCCCTCCACTTT; CDR3 protein: CASSLISSYNSPLHF
V gene: TRBV7-2; D gene: .; CDR3 length: 15; J gene: TRBJ2-3; clone size: .; CDR3 DNA: TGTGCCAGCAGCCAAGGGGGCGCGGGGACAGATACGCAGTATTTT; CDR3 protein: CASSQGGAGTDTQYF
V gene: TRBV9; D gene: .; CDR3 length: 13; J gene: TRBJ2-1; clone size: .; CDR3 DNA: TGTGCCAGCAGCGATCCGGGTAACAATGAGCAGTTCTTC; CDR3 protein: CASSDPGNNEQFF
V gene: TRBV7-6; D gene: .; CDR3 length: 15; J gene: TRBJ2-7; clone size: few; CDR3 DNA: TGTGCCAGCAGCTTACAGCTCGCACAGACCTACGAGCAGTACTTC; CDR3 protein: CASSLQLAQTYEQYF
V gene: TRBV5-4; D gene: .; CDR3 length: 15; J gene: TRBJ2-4; clone size: .; CDR3 DNA: TGTGCCAGCAGCTTGGGCGGGACAGAAAAAAACATTCAGTACTTC; CDR3 protein: CASSLGGTEKNIQYF
V gene: TRBV30; D gene: .; CDR3 length: 13; J gene: TRBJ2-7; clone size: .; CDR3 DNA: TGTGCCTGGAGATCGAGGGCTGGCTACGAGCAGTACTTC; CDR3 protein: CAWRSRAGYEQYF